One and the same sample provided the 2 T cell receptor beta chains below, sequenced in a study of blood T cell repertoires in COVID-19. Using immunoSEQ multiplex PCR, the repertoire was profiled, and TCRdb retains in-frame clones only, with some absent. This table has 250,000 to 300,000 clones, 86% appearing once. Sequencing input: peripheral blood. Receptors were obtained from a man younger than 30 with active or convalescent COVID-19.

The chain recombines TRBV6-1 with TRBJ2-3; D unclear. Germline values: CDR1 MNHNS, CDR2 SASEGT. Trimming shortened V by 1 base and J by 6 bases, and 8 bases separated the two germline ends. This CDR3 spans 13 amino acids. The CDR3 DNA follows: TGTGCCAGCAGTGAAGACCCCAGGGATACGCAGTATTTT. Protein sequence: CASSEDPRDTQYF.

The chain employs TRBV6-1 and TRBJ2-1; tentatively, D is TRBD1 (6 bases). Trimming cost V 3 bases and J 5 bases, with 11 bases left between them. The CDR3 covers 14 residues. Germline-derived CDR1 and CDR2 are MNHNS and SASEGT. CDR3 DNA sequence: TGTGCCAGCAGTGAGCAGGGGAGCGACAATGAGCAGTTCTTC. This codes for CASSEQGSDNEQFF.